These 21 T cell receptor beta chains were sequenced from one sample in a study of vaccination effects on CD4 cells after COVID-19. Researchers isolated CD4+ T cells once less than twelve days of culture had elapsed. Of the BNT162b2 and mRNA-1273 vaccines, participants received two doses of one or the other. Their antigens remain unidentified. The repertoire was sequenced with immunoSEQ multiplex PCR; TCRdb's copy has only in-frame clones and lacks some. The data show tens of thousands of clones, around 79% seen once. The specimen was CD4+ T cells from PBMCs cultured without peptide, collected after COVID-19 vaccination. These TCRs come from a human donor who received a COVID-19 vaccine.

The V gene is TRBV9, the J gene TRBJ2-3; perhaps D is TRBD1 or TRBD2 (6 bases each). The CDR3 has 15 residues. The V gene lost 7 bases and the J gene lost 0 bases, with 15 bases spanning the gap. The germline gives CDR1 SGDLS, CDR2 YYNGEE. CDR3 nucleotide sequence: TGTGCCAGCTCCGGAGGGGGGACTAGCACAGATACGCAGTATTTT. Amino acid sequence: CASSGGGTSTDTQYF.

This chain joins TRBV5-1 and TRBJ2-2, with D tentatively TRBD1 or TRBD2 (5 bases each). Germline V lookup: CDR1 SGHRS, CDR2 YFSETQ. Trimming removed 1 base from V and 0 bases from J, with 13 bases in between. CDR3 length: 17 amino acids. Written as DNA, the CDR3 is TGCGCCAGCAGCTTGCGGCAGGGAGCAGCGAACACCGGGGAGCTGTTTTTT. Protein sequence: CASSLRQGAANTGELFF.

Here the CDR3 DNA reads TGCGCCAGCGGAGCAGGGCCAAACTATGGCTACACCTTC. This sequence encodes CASGAGPNYGYTF. The V and J genes are TRBV5-1 and TRBJ1-2; D might be TRBD1 (5 bases). Between the trimmed V and J ends, which lost 7 bases and 2 bases, there was a span of 12 bases. Germline values: CDR1 SGHRS, CDR2 YFSETQ. The CDR3 totals 13 residues. The whole variable domain, filled in from reference TRBV5-1 and TRBJ1-2, reads KAGVTQTPRYLIKTRGQQVTLSCSPISGHRSVSWYQQTPGQGLQFLFEYFSETQRNKGNFPGRFSGRQFSNSRSEMNVSTLELGDSALYLCASGAGPNYGYTFGSGTRLTVV.

This sequence joins TRBV5-1 and TRBJ1-3, with no clear D. Germline CDR1 reads SGHRS; CDR2 reads YFSETQ. This CDR3 spans 15 amino acids. Trimming stripped 0 bases from V and 0 bases from J, with 7 bases between. The CDR3 region is CASSLGPGSGNTIYF. CDR3 DNA: TGCGCCAGCAGCTTGGGGCCGGGCTCTGGAAACACCATATATTTT.

J is TRBJ1-6 and V is TRBV15; D is ambiguous. Per the germline V gene, CDR1 is LNHNV and CDR2 is YYDKDF (reference sequence). Trimming took 1 base from V and 11 from J, leaving 12 bases between them. The CDR3 is 14 residues long. The CDR3 nucleotides read TGTGCCACCAGCAGAGTGTGGGAGGCAACACCCCTCCACTTT. The encoded protein is CATSRVWEATPLHF. Full variable domain (remainder filled in from reference TRBV15 and TRBJ1-6): DAMVIQNPRYQVTQFGKPVTLSCSQTLNHNVMYWYQQKSSQAPKLLFHYYDKDFNNEADTPDNFQSRRPNTSFCFLDIRSPGLGDTAMYLCATSRVWEATPLHFGNGTRLTVT.

This clone is a singleton in its sample. The chain has TRBV7-3 and TRBJ2-5, with 9 bases identical to TRBD1. Germline V gene lookup returns CDR1 SGHTA and CDR2 FQGTGA. This CDR3 is 16 amino acids long. V lost 0 bases, J lost 5 bases, and 7 bases stayed unmatched. The CDR3 DNA reads TGTGCCAGCAGCTTAACTCCGGACAGGGGTGGGGAGACCCAGTACTTC. Residues: CASSLTPDRGGETQYF.

The rearrangement joins TRBV12-5 to TRBJ2-6; D uncertain. Germline-derived CDR1 and CDR2 are LGHNT and FRNRAP. This CDR3 has 13 amino acids. V was cut by 3 bases and J by 3 bases, with 3 bases left in between. The CDR3 spells CASGLNGANVLTF. In nucleotides, the CDR3 is TGTGCTAGTGGTTTAAATGGGGCCAACGTCCTGACTTTC.

This sequence joins TRBV9 and TRBJ2-1, with 14 positions matching TRBD2. Germline CDR1 is SGDLS and CDR2 is YYNGEE. Trimming took 3 bases from V and 15 from J; bases not matched to a gene: 14. The CDR3 runs 16 residues. CDR3 residues: CASSAKMGTSGGSVFF. The CDR3 DNA is TGTGCCAGCAGCGCCAAGATGGGGACTAGCGGGGGTTCAGTGTTCTTC.

This clone appeared a single time. The J gene is TRBJ1-2, the V gene TRBV4-1; the match to TRBD1 covers 9 bases. Germline values: CDR1 MGHRA, CDR2 YSYEKL. The CDR3 totals 14 residues. V trimming: 1 base; J trimming: 8 bases; junction bases outside the gene matches: 5. The CDR3 reads CASSQGDRVFGYTF. CDR3 DNA: TGCGCCAGCAGCCAAGGGGACAGGGTTTTCGGCTACACCTTC.

The V gene is TRBV5-1, the J gene TRBJ1-4; the D gene is possibly TRBD1 (5 bases). Between the trimmed V and J ends, which lost 4 bases and 8 bases, there was a span of 18 bases. The CDR3 is 15 residues long. CDR1 SGHRS and CDR2 YFSETQ come from the germline V gene. The CDR3 region has the DNA TGCGCCAGCAGCGATGGGACTTCATCCAAGGAAAAACTGTTTTTT. Its protein product is CASSDGTSSKEKLFF.

The sample holds one count of this clone. The chain employs TRBV19 and TRBJ2-5, with TRBD2 matching over 9 bases. V was pared by 9 bases and J by 4 bases, with 12 bases of the junction left unmatched. The germline CDR1 and CDR2 sequences are LNHDA and SQIVND (reference sequence). The CDR3 loop spans 15 amino acids. CDR3: CASTRGGDSGETQYF. CDR3 in DNA: TGTGCCAGCACGCGGGGGGGGGACTCCGGAGAGACCCAGTACTTC.

The chain employs TRBV7-3 and TRBJ2-3; no firm D call. The CDR3 covers 13 residues. The germline V gene encodes CDR1 SGHTA and CDR2 FQGTGA. The V gene lost 2 bases and the J gene lost 3 bases, with 6 bases spanning the gap. The CDR3, as DNA: TGTGCCAGCAGCTTACGCCCTACAGATACGCAGTATTTT. Translating it yields CASSLRPTDTQYF.

This chain joins TRBV6-6 and TRBJ1-2, with D perhaps matching TRBD1 (6 bases). Germline V gene data show CDR1 as MNHNY and CDR2 as SVGAGI (reference sequence). V shed 5 bases and J shed 8 bases, with 18 bases lying between them. The CDR3 covers 14 residues. The CDR3 loop reads CASSPGGTGLGYTF. CDR3 in DNA: TGTGCCAGCAGTCCTGGGGGCACAGGGCTCGGCTACACCTTC.

This chain joins TRBV5-1 and TRBJ1-2, with 10 bases fitting TRBD1. The V gene end was trimmed by 4 bases and the J gene end by 2 bases; junction bases not matched to a gene: 8. The CDR3 spans 16 residues. Germline values: CDR1 SGHRS, CDR2 YFSETQ. The CDR3 reads CASSPGPGQGNYGYTF. CDR3 nucleotide sequence: TGCGCCAGCAGCCCCGGACCGGGACAGGGGAACTATGGCTACACCTTC. The full variable domain, in which reference TRBV5-1 and TRBJ1-2 provide the parts outside the CDR3, is KAGVTQTPRYLIKTRGQQVTLSCSPISGHRSVSWYQQTPGQGLQFLFEYFSETQRNKGNFPGRFSGRQFSNSRSEMNVSTLELGDSALYLCASSPGPGQGNYGYTFGSGTRLTVV.

A remark on this clone: The germline gene is not matched at one end of the junction; a read error may be the cause. V usage is TRBV7-2 and J usage is TRBJ1-1; unclear D gene. The CDR3 has 13 amino acids. The germline V gene encodes CDR1 SGHTA and CDR2 FQGNSA. The CDR3 sequence: CASSLGAHLQSIF. CDR3 nucleotides: TGTGCCAGCAGCTTAGGAGCCCATCTCCAGAGTATCTTT.

This clone has just one count. This rearrangement joins TRBV7-2 to TRBJ2-5; 9 nucleotides agree with TRBD1. Looked up from germline, CDR1 is SGHTA and CDR2 is FQGNSA. The CDR3 covers 13 residues. The V gene end was trimmed by 5 bases and the J gene end by 4 bases; junction bases not matched to a gene: 2. CDR3 in amino acids: CASSQDRGETQYF. CDR3 nucleotides: TGTGCCAGCAGCCAGGACAGGGGAGAGACCCAGTACTTC.

The chain recombines TRBV4-3 with TRBJ1-6, with TRBD1 matching 8 bases. Germline V gives CDR1 LGHNA, CDR2 YSLEER. V trimming: 4 bases; J trimming: 10 bases; junction bases outside the gene matches: 9. This CDR3 has 15 amino acids. CDR3 region: CASSLGQGSRSPLHF. Here the CDR3 DNA reads TGCGCCAGCAGCCTCGGACAGGGAAGTAGATCACCCCTCCACTTT.

The chain is built from TRBV6-5 and TRBJ2-3; D may be TRBD1 (5 bases). Germline lookup yields CDR1 MNHEY and CDR2 SVGAGI. The CDR3 consists of 14 residues. V was shortened by 6 bases and J by 6 bases, with 16 bases between the two germline ends. The CDR3 loop reads CASSPLGVKDTQYF. The CDR3 nucleotides read TGTGCCAGCAGCCCCCTAGGGGTTAAGGATACGCAGTATTTT.

The table lists this clone with a few counts. The chain combines TRBV7-8 with TRBJ2-7; 8 nucleotides match TRBD1. The ends lost 1 base at V and 2 bases at J; junction bases unmatched: 4. The CDR3 is made up of 15 amino acids. Germline V lookup: CDR1 SGHVS, CDR2 FQNEAQ. The CDR3 is CASSLVRTGTYEQYV. The DNA of the CDR3 is TGTGCCAGCAGCTTAGTGCGGACAGGGACCTACGAGCAGTACGTC.

The V gene is TRBV7-9, the J gene TRBJ2-5; TRBD1 is a possible D gene (5 bases). The V end was cut by 1 base, the J end by 2 bases, with 11 bases between. The length of the CDR3 is 15 residues. Germline CDR1 reads SEHNR; CDR2 reads FQNEAQ (reference sequence). The CDR3 is CASSLVLTVQETQYF. The CDR3 DNA is TGTGCCAGCAGCTTAGTGCTGACAGTACAAGAGACCCAGTACTTC. The full variable domain, completed using reference TRBV7-9 and TRBJ2-5, is DTGVSQNPRHKITKRGQNVTFRCDPISEHNRLYWYRQTLGQGPEFLTYFQNEAQLEKSRLLSDRFSAERPKGSFSTLEIQRTEQGDSAMYLCASSLVLTVQETQYFGPGTRLLVL.

V usage is TRBV20-1 and J usage is TRBJ1-2; weak D call: TRBD1 (6 bases). This CDR3 is 15 amino acids long. Between the trimmed V and J ends, which lost 3 bases and 3 bases, there was a span of 17 bases. Germline loops: CDR1 DFQATT, CDR2 SNEGSKA (reference sequence). CDR3 amino acids: CSASPGGGGYYGYTF. As DNA, the CDR3 is TGCAGTGCTAGTCCGGGGGGCGGGGGTTACTATGGCTACACCTTC.